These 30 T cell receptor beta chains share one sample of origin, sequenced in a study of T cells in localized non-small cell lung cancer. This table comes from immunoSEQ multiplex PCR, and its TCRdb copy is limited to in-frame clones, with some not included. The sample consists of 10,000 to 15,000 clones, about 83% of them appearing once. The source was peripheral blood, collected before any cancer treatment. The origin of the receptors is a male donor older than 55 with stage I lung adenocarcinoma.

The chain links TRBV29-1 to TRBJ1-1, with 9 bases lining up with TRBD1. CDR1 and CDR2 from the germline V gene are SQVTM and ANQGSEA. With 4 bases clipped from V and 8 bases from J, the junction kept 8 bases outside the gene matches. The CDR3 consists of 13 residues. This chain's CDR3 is CSVAIQGATEAFF. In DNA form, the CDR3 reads TGCAGCGTTGCAATACAGGGGGCAACGGAAGCTTTCTTT.

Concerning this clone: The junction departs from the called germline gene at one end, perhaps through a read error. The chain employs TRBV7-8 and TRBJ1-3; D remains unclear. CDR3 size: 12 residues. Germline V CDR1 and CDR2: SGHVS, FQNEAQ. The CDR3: CASSLWGSTIYF. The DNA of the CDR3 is TGTGCCAGCAGCTTATGGGGAAGCACCATATATTTT.

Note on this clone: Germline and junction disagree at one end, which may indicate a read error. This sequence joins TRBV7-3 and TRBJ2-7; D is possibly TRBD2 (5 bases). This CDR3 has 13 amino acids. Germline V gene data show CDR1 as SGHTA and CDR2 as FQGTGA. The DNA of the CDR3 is TGTGCCAGCAGCTTGAATACGGCCGGGGATCGCCACTTC. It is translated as CASSLNTAGDRHF.

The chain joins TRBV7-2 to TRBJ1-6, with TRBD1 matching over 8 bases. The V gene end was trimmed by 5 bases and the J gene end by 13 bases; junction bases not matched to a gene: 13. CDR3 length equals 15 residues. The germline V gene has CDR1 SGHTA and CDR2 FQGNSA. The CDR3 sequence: CASSARQGRINPLHF. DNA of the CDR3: TGTGCCAGCAGCGCAAGACAGGGGCGAATAAACCCCCTCCACTTT.

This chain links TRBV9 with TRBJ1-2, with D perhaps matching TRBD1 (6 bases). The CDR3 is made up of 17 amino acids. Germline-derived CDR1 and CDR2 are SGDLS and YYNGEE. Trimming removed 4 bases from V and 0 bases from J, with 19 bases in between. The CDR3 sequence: CASSLQGSPGANYGYTF. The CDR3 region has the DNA TGTGCCAGCAGCTTACAGGGTTCCCCCGGAGCTAACTATGGCTACACCTTC.

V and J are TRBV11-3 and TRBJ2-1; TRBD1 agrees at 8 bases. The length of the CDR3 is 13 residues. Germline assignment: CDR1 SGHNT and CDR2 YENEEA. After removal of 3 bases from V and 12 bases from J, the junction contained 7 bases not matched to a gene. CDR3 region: CASSFTGGEVQFF. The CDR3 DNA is TGTGCCAGCAGCTTCACAGGGGGAGAGGTGCAGTTCTTC.

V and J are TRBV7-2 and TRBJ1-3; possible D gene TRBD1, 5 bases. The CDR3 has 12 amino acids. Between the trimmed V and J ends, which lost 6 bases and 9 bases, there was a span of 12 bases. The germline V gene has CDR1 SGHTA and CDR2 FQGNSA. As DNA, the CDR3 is TGTGCCAGCAGTTCTCCCGGGGGCACCATATATTTT. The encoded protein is CASSSPGGTIYF.

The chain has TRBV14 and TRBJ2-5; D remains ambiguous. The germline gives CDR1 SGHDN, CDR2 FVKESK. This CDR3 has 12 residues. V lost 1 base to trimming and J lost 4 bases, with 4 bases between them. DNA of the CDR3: TGTGCCAGCAGCCAAGGTCGAGAGACCCAGTACTTC. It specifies CASSQGRETQYF.

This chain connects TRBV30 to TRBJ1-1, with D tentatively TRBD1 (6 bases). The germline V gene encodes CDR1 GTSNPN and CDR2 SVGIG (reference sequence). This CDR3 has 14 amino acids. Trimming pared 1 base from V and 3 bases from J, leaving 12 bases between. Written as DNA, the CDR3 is TGTGCCTGGAGTGAAACAGGGTGGGACACTGAAGCTTTCTTT. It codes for CAWSETGWDTEAFF.

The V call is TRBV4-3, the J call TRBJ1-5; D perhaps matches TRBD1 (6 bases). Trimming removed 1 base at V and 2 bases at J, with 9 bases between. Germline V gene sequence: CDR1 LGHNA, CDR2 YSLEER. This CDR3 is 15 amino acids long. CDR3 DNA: TGCGCCAGCAGCCAAGGTTGGACAGGCAATCAGCCCCAGCATTTT. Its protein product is CASSQGWTGNQPQHF.

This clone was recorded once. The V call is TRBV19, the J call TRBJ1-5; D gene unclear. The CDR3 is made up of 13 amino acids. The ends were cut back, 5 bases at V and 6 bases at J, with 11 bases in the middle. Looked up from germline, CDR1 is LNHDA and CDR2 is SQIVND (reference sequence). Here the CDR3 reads CASSSQSGQPQHF. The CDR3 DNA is TGTGCCAGTAGTTCCCAATCTGGTCAGCCCCAGCATTTT.

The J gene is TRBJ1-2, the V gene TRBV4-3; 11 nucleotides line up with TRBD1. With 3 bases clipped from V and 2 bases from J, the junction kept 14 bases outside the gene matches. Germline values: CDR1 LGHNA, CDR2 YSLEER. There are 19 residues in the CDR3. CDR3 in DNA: TGCGCCAGCAGCCACCTATACGGGACAGGGGGAAATATGAACTATGGCTACACCTTC. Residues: CASSHLYGTGGNMNYGYTF.

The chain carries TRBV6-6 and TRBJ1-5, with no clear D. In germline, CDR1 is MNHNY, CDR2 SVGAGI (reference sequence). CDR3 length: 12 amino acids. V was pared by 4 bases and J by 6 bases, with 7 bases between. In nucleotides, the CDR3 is TGTGCCAGCAGTTCCTCTGGTCAGCCCCAGCATTTT. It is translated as CASSSSGQPQHF.

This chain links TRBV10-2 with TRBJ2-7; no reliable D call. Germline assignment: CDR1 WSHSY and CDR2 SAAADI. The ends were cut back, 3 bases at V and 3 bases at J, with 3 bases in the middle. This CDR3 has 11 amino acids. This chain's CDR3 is CASSEGYEQYF. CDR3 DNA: TGCGCCAGCAGTGAAGGCTACGAGCAGTACTTC.

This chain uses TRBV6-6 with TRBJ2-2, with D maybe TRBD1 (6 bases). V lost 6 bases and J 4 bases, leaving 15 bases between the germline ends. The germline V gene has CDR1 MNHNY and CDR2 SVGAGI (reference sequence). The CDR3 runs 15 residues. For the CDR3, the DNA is TGTGCCAGCAGCCATACAGGGTCGCGCACCGGGGAGCTGTTTTTT. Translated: CASSHTGSRTGELFF.

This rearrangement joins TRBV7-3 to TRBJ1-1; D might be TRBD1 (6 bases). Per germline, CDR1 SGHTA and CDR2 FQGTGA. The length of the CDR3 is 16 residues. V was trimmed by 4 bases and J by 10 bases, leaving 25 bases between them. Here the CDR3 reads CASSSGAGANKEGAFF. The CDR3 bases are TGTGCCAGCAGCTCCGGTGCGGGGGCGAATAAAGAAGGAGCTTTCTTT.

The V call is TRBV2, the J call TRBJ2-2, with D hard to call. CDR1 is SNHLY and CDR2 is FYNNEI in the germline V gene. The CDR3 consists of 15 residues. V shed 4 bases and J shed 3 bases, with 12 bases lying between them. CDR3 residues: CASSGSGTDTGELFF. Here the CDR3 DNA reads TGTGCCAGCAGTGGCTCAGGCACGGACACCGGGGAGCTGTTTTTT.

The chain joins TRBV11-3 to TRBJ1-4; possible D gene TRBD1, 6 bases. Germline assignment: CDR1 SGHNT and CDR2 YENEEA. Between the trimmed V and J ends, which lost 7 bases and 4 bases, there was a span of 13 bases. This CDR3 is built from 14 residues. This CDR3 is CASISGAHNEKLFF. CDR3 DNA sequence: TGTGCCAGCATCTCAGGGGCCCATAATGAAAAACTGTTTTTT.

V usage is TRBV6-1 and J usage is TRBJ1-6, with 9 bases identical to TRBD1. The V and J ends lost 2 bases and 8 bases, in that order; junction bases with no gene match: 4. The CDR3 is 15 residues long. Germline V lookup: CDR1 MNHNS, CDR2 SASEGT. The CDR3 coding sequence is TGTGCCAGCAGTGAACCGGGACAGGGTGATTCACCCCTCCACTTT. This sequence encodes CASSEPGQGDSPLHF.

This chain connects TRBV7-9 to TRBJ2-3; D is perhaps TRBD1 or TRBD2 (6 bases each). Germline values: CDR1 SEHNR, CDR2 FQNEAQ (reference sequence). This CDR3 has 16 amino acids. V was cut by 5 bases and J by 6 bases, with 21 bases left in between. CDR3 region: CASSPHPRRGDDTQYF. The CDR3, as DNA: TGTGCCAGCAGCCCGCATCCGAGGAGGGGGGACGATACGCAGTATTTT.

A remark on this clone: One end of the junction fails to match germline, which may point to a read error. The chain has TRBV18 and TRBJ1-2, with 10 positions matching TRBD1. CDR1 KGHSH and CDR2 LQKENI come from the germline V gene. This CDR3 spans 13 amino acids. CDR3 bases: TGTGCCAGCTCAGAGACAGGGGGCTATGACTACACCTTC. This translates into CASSETGGYDYTF. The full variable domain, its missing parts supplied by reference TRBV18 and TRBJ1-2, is NAGVMQNPRHLVRRRGQEARLRCSPMKGHSHVYWYRQLPEEGLKFMVYLQKENIIDESGMPKERFSAEFPKEGPSILRIQQVVRGDSAAYFCASSETGGYDYTFGSGTRLTVV.

The CDR3 loop is CASSSFTGTDTQYF. The CDR3 DNA sequence: TGTGCCAGCAGCTCCTTTACTGGCACAGATACGCAGTATTTT. V and J are TRBV7-9 and TRBJ2-3; no firm D call. Germline CDR1 and CDR2: SEHNR and FQNEAQ (reference sequence). V was pared by 4 bases and J by 1 base, with 9 bases between. This CDR3 spans 14 amino acids.

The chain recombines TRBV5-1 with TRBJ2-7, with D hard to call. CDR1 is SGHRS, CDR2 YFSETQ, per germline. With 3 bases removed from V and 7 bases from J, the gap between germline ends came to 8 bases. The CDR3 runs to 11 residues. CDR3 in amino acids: CASSSDREQYF. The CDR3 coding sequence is TGCGCCAGCAGCTCAGACCGTGAGCAGTACTTC.

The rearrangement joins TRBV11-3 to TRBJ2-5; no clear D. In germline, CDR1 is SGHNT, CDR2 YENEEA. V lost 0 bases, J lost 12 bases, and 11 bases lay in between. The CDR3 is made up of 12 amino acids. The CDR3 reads CASSLDTGLEYF. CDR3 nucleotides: TGTGCCAGCAGCTTAGATACGGGTCTGGAGTACTTC.

CDR3 in amino acids: CASSDDGLAGNYNEQFF. CDR3 DNA sequence: TGTGCCAGCAGCGATGACGGACTAGCGGGGAACTACAATGAGCAGTTCTTC. The gene calls are TRBV14 and TRBJ2-1; 12 positions agree with TRBD2. Germline CDR1 reads SGHDN; CDR2 reads FVKESK. V dropped 5 bases and J dropped 3; count of bases not matched to a gene: 8. The CDR3 is made up of 17 amino acids. Supplemented by reference TRBV14 and TRBJ2-1, the full variable domain reads EAGVTQFPSHSVIEKGQTVTLRCDPISGHDNLYWYRRVMGKEIKFLLHFVKESKQDESGMPNNRFLAERTGGTYSTLKVQPAELEDSGVYFCASSDDGLAGNYNEQFFGPGTRLTVL.

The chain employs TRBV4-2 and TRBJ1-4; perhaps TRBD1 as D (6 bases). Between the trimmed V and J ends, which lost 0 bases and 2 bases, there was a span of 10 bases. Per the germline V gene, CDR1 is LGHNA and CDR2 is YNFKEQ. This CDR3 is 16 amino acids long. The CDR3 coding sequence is TGTGCCAGCAGCCAAGACAGGGGTGGGACTAATGAAAAACTGTTTTTT. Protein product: CASSQDRGGTNEKLFF.

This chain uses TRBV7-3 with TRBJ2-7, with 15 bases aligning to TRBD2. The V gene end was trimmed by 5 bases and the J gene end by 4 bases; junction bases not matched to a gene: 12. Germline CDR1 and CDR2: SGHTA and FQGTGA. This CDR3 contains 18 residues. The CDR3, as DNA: TGTGCCAGCAGCCTCTATCTAACGGGACTAGCGGGGGGTTACGAGCAGTACTTC. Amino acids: CASSLYLTGLAGGYEQYF.

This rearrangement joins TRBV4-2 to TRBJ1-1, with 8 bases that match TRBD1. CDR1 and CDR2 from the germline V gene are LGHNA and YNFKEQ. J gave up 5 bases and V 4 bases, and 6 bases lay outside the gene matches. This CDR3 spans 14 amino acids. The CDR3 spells CASSPGQGGTEAFF. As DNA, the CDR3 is TGTGCCAGCAGCCCCGGACAGGGAGGGACTGAAGCTTTCTTT.

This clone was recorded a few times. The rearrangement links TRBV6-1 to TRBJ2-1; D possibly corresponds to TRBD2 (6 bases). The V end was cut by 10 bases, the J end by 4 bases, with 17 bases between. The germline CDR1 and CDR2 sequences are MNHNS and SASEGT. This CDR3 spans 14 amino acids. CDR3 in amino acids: CATAELAEYNEQFF. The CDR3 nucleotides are TGTGCCACAGCGGAACTAGCTGAGTACAATGAGCAGTTCTTC.

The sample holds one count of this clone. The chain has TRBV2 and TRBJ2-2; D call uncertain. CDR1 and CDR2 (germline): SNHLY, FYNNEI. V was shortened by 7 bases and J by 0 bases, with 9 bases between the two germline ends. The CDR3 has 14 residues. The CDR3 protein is CASNLQTNTGELFF. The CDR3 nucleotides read TGTGCCAGCAATCTGCAGACGAACACCGGGGAGCTGTTTTTT.